The T cell receptor beta chain described here comes from a study of blood T cell repertoires in COVID-19. Background on the study: Sites in the United States, Italy and Spain provided acute and convalescent COVID-19 samples.

Sequenced by immunoSEQ multiplex PCR; TCRdb stores in-frame clones only, minus some. The sample holds about 440,000 clones, less than 95% seen once. Cohorts were based on clinical histories the participants reported. Before being deemed recovered, Cohort 3 donors had two negative PCRs, clearance, or symptom resolution. This clone has just a few counts. Trimming took 2 bases from V and 4 from J, leaving 12 bases between them. CDR3 size: 15 residues. CDR1 and CDR2 (germline): SGHVS, FNYEAQ. The TCR comes from a man between 18 and 35 years old who had recovered from COVID-19. The source material was PBMCs or T cells enriched from blood (not recorded which). This chain connects TRBV7-6 to TRBJ1-3, with D possibly being TRBD1 (5 bases). Here the CDR3 DNA reads TGTGCCAGCAGCTTACAGGACACAGGAGGAAACACCATATATTTT. This codes for CASSLQDTGGNTIYF.